This T cell receptor beta chain originates from a study of shared clonotypes between healthy human individuals (dated by TCRdb to about 2020). About the investigation overall: The cohort comprised two women and a few men aged 18 to 49 years. For each donor, CD4 naive and CD4 memory were each run on three plates, CD8 naive on two plates, and CD8 memory on one plate. The study deeply sequenced blood TCR repertoires of about five healthy adults to estimate repertoire size and the extent of clonotype sharing between individuals. Libraries were prepared and TCR repertoires were sequenced by different laboratories using diverse techniques, in order to increase sequencing depth and limit assay-specific biases. Leukapheresis yielded between about 0.94 and 9 billion PBMCs per donor.

Using the deep immunoSEQ assay, TCR CDR3 regions were amplified from genomic DNA by multiplex PCR. Extracted genomic DNA from each cell subset was spread evenly across all wells of several immunoSEQ 96-well plates, with each plate serving as a replicate. For sorted subsets, about 210 ng of genomic DNA, equivalent to tens of thousands of T cell genomes, went into each replicate PCR. The purified libraries were quantified using a Qubit 3.0 fluorometer, sized with a Bioanalyzer 2100, and then quantified again using the KAPA Library Quantification kit. Each immunoSEQ 96-well plate was sequenced on its own single-read 150-cycle Illumina NextSeq 550 flow cell. On the study's bioinformatics: Because only junctional sequences without quality scores were contained in the immunoSEQ output, filtering matching that applied to full-length reads could not be performed. To assign V/J genes and CDR3, sequences were annotated against IMGT germline references using PyIR, a Python wrapper for IgBLAST v1.9. Any read was removed if the V/J assignment was weak (E-value above 1e-6), the CDR3 was missing, or the read contained stop codons, out-of-frame junctions, or ambiguous translated residues. V3J clonotypes were defined by identical inferred V gene, J gene, and CDR3 amino acid sequence. Percentage overlap between repertoires was calculated by dividing the number of shared unique clonotypes by the size of the smaller repertoire. Three approaches were used to assess repertoire richness: RTK rarefaction, the Chao1 estimator, and Recon v2.1 estimates of unobserved clonotypes. Generation probabilities for all TCRbeta clonotypes obtained by the gDNA method from a few donors were computed using OLGA. TCRdb mirrors the immuneACCESS table, restricted to in-frame sequences. Some clones are absent from its copies; in checked studies, under half trace to an unresolved V gene, and the reason for the others is unknown. V and J calls and clone size come straight from that table; D and trimming were deduced from the DNA. The sample profile shows a few million clones; about nine tenths of them were found once. 0.37% of the sample lies in the top ten.

The germline V gene encodes CDR1 MDHEN and CDR2 SYDVKM. Counted from cysteine to phenylalanine, this CDR3 has 15 amino acids. The DNA shown is the 45-base CDR3, in frame from base 1. The trim is 2 bases for V and 4 bases for J, with a gap of 14 bases between the germline ends. Study-wide findings and limitations: Sampling was restricted to blood, and TCR repertoires in tissues likely differ from the TCR repertoires found in blood. Because the study included a small number of donors, the genetic and exposure-history diversity represented was limited. Compared with non-shared clonotypes, the clonotypes found in all four sorted-subset donors had higher generation probabilities. Even with the large sequencing depth, rarefaction of the sorted-subset datasets indicated that sequencing was incomplete. Based on pairwise subsampling, the degree of clonotype sharing among donors was expected to be affected by sequencing depth. When several donors were compared, the shared fraction of clonotypes was about 5% for naive CD4, around 3.5% for naive CD8, 2.3% for memory CD4, and roughly 0.4% for memory CD8. Estimated clonotype richness was generally larger for naive than for memory subsets.

Healthy HIV-negative adults with no recently reported acute infections or vaccinations were included as donors. Only Caucasian adults living in Nashville, Tennessee, USA were represented among the donors. Magnetic negative selection was used to enrich CD4+ T cells, after which naive cells were positively selected on CD45RA and the negative fraction became the memory subset. Blood was collected by leukapheresis, and PBMCs were isolated by Ficoll-Histopaque density gradient centrifugation and then cryopreserved in liquid nitrogen vapor phase. Analytical flow cytometry was used to check the purity and quantity of every magnetically sorted T cell population. From each sorted fraction, genomic DNA was isolated and quantified by UV absorbance on a Nanodrop 2000c. Regarding this clone: Its antigen is unknown. Within one base of it there is no much larger clone, and no base qualities were kept.

Recombination connected TRBV28 to TRBJ2-5; D gene: possibly TRBD2, on 5 matching bases. The TCR was taken from a man aged 18 to 29 in good health. Some clones in this sample may be carry-over from other donors' samples. The sequenced sample consisted of naive CD4+ T cells from PBMCs. The cell subset or site label corresponds to: CD45RA+ positively selected. The base sequence is TGTGCCAGCAGTTTAGCCGGTAGCGTACGAGAGACCCAGTACTTC. It translates as CASSLAGSVRETQYF.